These 23 T cell receptor beta chains were sequenced from one sample in a study of T cell changes during pregnancy in multiple sclerosis. This table comes from immunoSEQ multiplex PCR, and its TCRdb copy is limited to in-frame clones, with some not included. The sample carries 55,000 to 80,000 clones, 93% recorded once. Material: CD8+ T cells from peripheral blood mononuclear cells, obtained in the second trimester of pregnancy. Source of these receptors: a female donor with multiple sclerosis, enrolled in a pregnancy study.

The chain links TRBV19 to TRBJ2-2; D is ambiguous. Germline loops: CDR1 LNHDA, CDR2 SQIVND (reference sequence). The CDR3 has 12 residues. Trimming cost V 9 bases and J 3 bases, with 8 bases left between them. CDR3 region: CASADDTGELFF. The CDR3 DNA sequence: TGTGCCAGCGCAGATGACACCGGGGAGCTGTTTTTT.

This chain links TRBV27 with TRBJ1-2; D is possibly TRBD1 (6 bases). Per the germline V gene, CDR1 is MNHEY and CDR2 is SMNVEV (reference sequence). The V gene lost 0 bases and the J gene lost 3 bases, with 14 bases spanning the gap. CDR3 length: 16 amino acids. The CDR3 nucleotides are TGTGCCAGCAGTTTATCGGGGAGGGGGGGACACTATGGCTACACCTTC. Translating it yields CASSLSGRGGHYGYTF.

The rearrangement joins TRBV7-3 to TRBJ1-1, with D tentatively TRBD1 (6 bases). The germline gives CDR1 SGHTA, CDR2 FQGTGA. The V end lost 2 bases, the J end lost 10 bases, and 11 bases lay between the germline ends. The CDR3 loop spans 12 amino acids. The chain's CDR3 is CASSLYQGRAFF. In nucleotides, the CDR3 is TGTGCCAGCAGCTTATACCAGGGGAGAGCTTTCTTT.

J is TRBJ2-3 and V is TRBV7-3; D unresolved. Germline loops: CDR1 SGHTA, CDR2 FQGTGA. The V and J ends lost 0 bases and 7 bases respectively, with 14 bases between them. CDR3 size: 15 residues. The chain's CDR3 is CASSLTLGGGHTQYF. The CDR3 DNA is TGTGCCAGCAGCTTAACATTAGGCGGCGGCCATACGCAGTATTTT. The variable domain in full, completed from reference TRBV7-3 and TRBJ2-3, reads GAGVSQTPSNKVTEKGKYVELRCDPISGHTALYWYRQSLGQGPEFLIYFQGTGAADDSGLPNDRFFAVRPEGSVSTLKIQRTERGDSAVYLCASSLTLGGGHTQYFGPGTRLTVL.

The chain links TRBV7-9 to TRBJ2-7; 7 bases align to TRBD1. The germline gives CDR1 SEHNR, CDR2 FQNEAQ (reference sequence). The CDR3 length is 13 residues. V was pared by 6 bases and J by 4 bases, with 6 bases of the junction left unmatched. CDR3 sequence: CASRGGRGYEQYF. CDR3 nucleotide sequence: TGTGCCAGCAGAGGGGGCAGAGGTTACGAGCAGTACTTC.

Comment on this clone: The same CDR3 also results from other DNA sequences found in this sample. V and J are TRBV13 and TRBJ2-7; 13 bases map to TRBD2. The CDR3 runs 15 residues. Germline V lookup: CDR1 PRHDT, CDR2 FYEKMQ (reference sequence). J lost 1 base, V lost 4 bases, and 1 base had no gene match. The CDR3 region has the DNA TGTGCCAGCAGCTCGGGACTAGCGGGATCCTACGAGCAGTACTTC. Protein product: CASSSGLAGSYEQYF.

The chain uses TRBV5-4 and TRBJ2-2, with TRBD2 matching 12 bases. In germline, CDR1 is SGHNT, CDR2 YYREEE (reference sequence). After removal of 2 bases from V and 6 bases from J, the junction contained 5 bases not matched to a gene. The CDR3 loop spans 16 amino acids. The chain's CDR3 is CASSFSSGRAPGELFF. CDR3 sequence (DNA): TGTGCCAGCAGCTTCTCTAGCGGGAGGGCCCCCGGGGAGCTGTTTTTT.

This clone came up once. The chain carries TRBV10-2 and TRBJ1-2; possible D gene TRBD1, 5 bases. Germline CDR1 WSHSY, CDR2 SAAADI. The V end lost 6 bases, the J end lost 0 bases, and 14 bases lay between the germline ends. The CDR3 has 15 amino acids. The CDR3 is CASSLSTDTNYGYTF. The CDR3 DNA reads as TGCGCCAGCAGCCTTTCGACGGACACTAACTATGGCTACACCTTC.

This rearrangement joins TRBV18 to TRBJ1-4, with D tentatively TRBD1 (6 bases). Trimming removed 6 bases at V and 2 bases at J, with 13 bases between. The CDR3 spans 15 residues. Germline CDR1 KGHSH, CDR2 LQKENI. This CDR3 is CASSSQGDTNEKLFF. The CDR3 nucleotides are TGTGCCAGCTCGTCACAGGGTGATACTAATGAAAAACTGTTTTTT.

This clone was seen only once. CDR3 residues: CASSQVVGGETQYF. The CDR3 nucleotides read TGCGCCAGCAGCCAAGTCGTGGGAGGTGAGACCCAGTACTTC. This chain uses TRBV4-1 with TRBJ2-5; D is perhaps TRBD2 (6 bases). There are 14 residues in the CDR3. Germline V gives CDR1 MGHRA, CDR2 YSYEKL. V was pared by 1 base and J by 5 bases, with 11 bases between.

The V gene is TRBV7-8, the J gene TRBJ2-7, with 7 bases aligning to TRBD2. Germline CDR1 and CDR2: SGHVS and FQNEAQ. The CDR3 extends over 14 amino acids. The J segment lost 6 bases and the V segment lost 5 bases, leaving 10 bases of the junction unmatched. The CDR3 DNA reads as TGTGCCAGCAGCGACCGGGACTACAACATCGAGCAGTACTTC. Translation: CASSDRDYNIEQYF.

This clone was seen just once. The chain joins TRBV5-1 to TRBJ2-7; TRBD2 matches 7 bases. The J segment lost 7 bases and the V segment lost 4 bases, leaving 8 bases of the junction unmatched. CDR1 and CDR2 from the germline V gene are SGHRS and YFSETQ. The CDR3 has 13 amino acids. CDR3 protein: CASSPGGGPEQYF. For the CDR3, the DNA is TGCGCCAGCAGCCCGGGAGGCGGGCCGGAGCAGTACTTC.

The genes are TRBV19 and TRBJ2-2; D is ambiguous. Per germline, CDR1 LNHDA and CDR2 SQIVND (reference sequence). The ends were cut back, 4 bases at V and 3 bases at J, with 6 bases in the middle. The CDR3 totals 13 residues. Written as DNA, the CDR3 is TGTGCCAGTAGTACGGTCCACACCGGGGAGCTGTTTTTT. Protein product: CASSTVHTGELFF.

The rearrangement links TRBV30 to TRBJ2-1, with 14 bases aligning to TRBD2. This CDR3 contains 15 residues. Germline V gives CDR1 GTSNPN, CDR2 SVGIG (reference sequence). Unmatched junction bases numbered 6, after V lost 4 bases and J lost 7 bases. CDR3 sequence: CAWNPGTSGSNEQFF. In nucleotides, the CDR3 is TGTGCCTGGAACCCGGGGACTAGCGGGAGTAATGAGCAGTTCTTC.

The V call is TRBV27, the J call TRBJ1-3, with D possibly being TRBD1 (5 bases). The ends were cut back, 8 bases at V and 0 bases at J, with 8 bases in the middle. The CDR3 spans 13 residues. The germline V gene encodes CDR1 MNHEY and CDR2 SMNVEV (reference sequence). CDR3 sequence: CASWGFSGNTIYF. CDR3 bases: TGTGCCAGCTGGGGCTTCTCTGGAAACACCATATATTTT.

The V and J genes are TRBV4-1 and TRBJ2-7; D is perhaps TRBD2 (6 bases). V lost 1 base, J lost 0 bases, and 10 bases lay in between. The CDR3 has 15 amino acids. Per germline, CDR1 MGHRA and CDR2 YSYEKL. CDR3 region: CASSQVKGGSYEQYF. The CDR3 DNA sequence: TGCGCCAGCAGCCAAGTTAAGGGAGGCTCCTACGAGCAGTACTTC.

This chain links TRBV25-1 with TRBJ2-1, with a weak D call TRBD1 (5 bases). This CDR3 is built from 10 residues. Between the trimmed V and J ends, which lost 4 bases and 14 bases, there was a span of 9 bases. The germline V gene encodes CDR1 MGHDK and CDR2 SYGVNS. The CDR3 DNA sequence: TGTGCCAGCAGTGGGCAGGGTGAGTTCTTC. As protein: CASSGQGEFF.

This rearrangement joins TRBV11-2 to TRBJ2-1; D unclear. The ends were cut back, 1 base at V and 9 bases at J, with 4 bases in the middle. Germline CDR1 and CDR2: SGHAT and FQNNGV. This CDR3 spans 11 amino acids. The CDR3 loop is CASSLGGEQFF. In nucleotides, the CDR3 is TGTGCCAGCAGCTTAGGAGGTGAGCAGTTCTTC. The full variable domain, with the rest looked up from reference TRBV11-2 and TRBJ2-1, is EAGVAQSPRYKIIEKRQSVAFWCNPISGHATLYWYQQILGQGPKLLIQFQNNGVVDDSQLPKDRFSAERLKGVDSTLKIQPAKLEDSAVYLCASSLGGEQFFGPGTRLTVL.

The rearrangement uses TRBV19 and TRBJ2-1, with TRBD1 identical over 7 bases. Trimming removed 5 bases from V and 1 base from J; junction bases left unmatched: 5. The length of the CDR3 is 15 residues. Germline lookup yields CDR1 LNHDA and CDR2 SQIVND (reference sequence). The CDR3 protein is CASSARDSSYNEQFF. CDR3 coding DNA: TGTGCCAGTAGTGCCCGGGACAGTTCCTACAATGAGCAGTTCTTC. Full variable domain (rest looked up from reference TRBV19 and TRBJ2-1): DGGITQSPKYLFRKEGQNVTLSCEQNLNHDAMYWYRQDPGQGLRLIYYSQIVNDFQKGDIAEGYSVSREKKESFPLTVTSAQKNPTAFYLCASSARDSSYNEQFFGPGTRLTVL.

The rearrangement uses TRBV27 and TRBJ1-2, with 8 bases that match TRBD1. Germline V gives CDR1 MNHEY, CDR2 SMNVEV (reference sequence). The CDR3 consists of 15 residues. V lost 6 bases to trimming and J lost 4 bases; unmatched junction nucleotides: 10. CDR3 DNA: TGTGCCAGCAGAAGAGACCGGGACAGGATCTATGGCTACACCTTC. Translation gives CASRRDRDRIYGYTF.

The count of this clone is one. J is TRBJ2-2 and V is TRBV28, with D tentatively TRBD2 (7 bases). The CDR3 is made up of 16 amino acids. With 1 base removed from V and 1 base from J, the gap between germline ends came to 10 bases. Looked up from germline, CDR1 is MDHEN and CDR2 is SYDVKM. The CDR3 loop reads CASSLLGGRNTGELFF. CDR3 DNA sequence: TGTGCCAGCAGTTTATTGGGGGGGCGGAACACCGGGGAGCTGTTTTTT.

Only one count was recorded for this clone. The V and J genes are TRBV5-1 and TRBJ1-2; 7 bases line up with TRBD1. This CDR3 has 13 residues. Germline assignment: CDR1 SGHRS and CDR2 YFSETQ. Unmatched junction bases numbered 5, after V lost 2 bases and J lost 7 bases. The CDR3 loop is CASSFGTGAGYTF. The CDR3 region has the DNA TGCGCCAGCAGCTTCGGAACAGGGGCTGGCTACACCTTC. Drawing the rest from reference TRBV5-1 and TRBJ1-2, the complete variable domain is KAGVTQTPRYLIKTRGQQVTLSCSPISGHRSVSWYQQTPGQGLQFLFEYFSETQRNKGNFPGRFSGRQFSNSRSEMNVSTLELGDSALYLCASSFGTGAGYTFGSGTRLTVV.

V usage is TRBV5-4 and J usage is TRBJ2-5; 9 bases match TRBD2. Germline CDR1 reads SGHNT; CDR2 reads YYREEE (reference sequence). Trimming removed 4 bases from V and 4 bases from J; junction bases left unmatched: 2. The CDR3 contains 13 residues. The CDR3 coding sequence is TGTGCCAGCAGCGGAGCGGGAGGAGAGACCCAGTACTTC. Protein sequence: CASSGAGGETQYF.